A selection of T cell receptor beta chains follows, all from one sample in a study of shared clonotypes between healthy human individuals. Profiled with immunoSEQ multiplex PCR; TCRdb holds only in-frame clones, not every one. This sample has 2 million to 3 million clones, with 93% found just once. The specimen sequenced was naive CD4+ T cells from PBMCs. The source of these receptors is a man between 18 and 35 years old in good health. Some clones in this sample may be carry-over from other donors' samples. Both conserved end residues are part of each CDR3. D genes are given only for firm matches. Not every row has a clone size; where given, it reads once, few, many or a size class.

d_call: NA
j_call: TRBJ2-3
v_call: TRBV30
clone_size: NA
cdr3_nt: TGTGCCTGGAGTGAAACTAGCTTTTCCGATACGCAGTATTTT
cdr3_aa: CAWSETSFSDTQYF

d_call: NA
j_call: TRBJ2-3
v_call: TRBV7-9
clone_size: NA
cdr3_nt: TGTGCCAGCAGCTTCGGGCTCGGCACAGATACGCAGTATTTT
cdr3_aa: CASSFGLGTDTQYF

d_call: NA
j_call: TRBJ1-1
v_call: TRBV19
clone_size: once
cdr3_nt: TGTGCCACATCCGGGGGCGGGGGTCGATCTGAAGCTTTCTTT
cdr3_aa: CATSGGGGRSEAFF

d_call: NA
j_call: TRBJ2-7
v_call: TRBV4-3
clone_size: NA
cdr3_nt: TGCGCCAGCAGCCACCATACCGGGGACTACGAGCAGTACTTC
cdr3_aa: CASSHHTGDYEQYF

d_call: NA
j_call: TRBJ1-2
v_call: TRBV4-2
clone_size: NA
cdr3_nt: TGTGCCAGCAGCCAAGAGCGACTCGATGGCTACACCTTC
cdr3_aa: CASSQERLDGYTF

d_call: NA
j_call: TRBJ2-4
v_call: TRBV7-3
clone_size: once
cdr3_nt: TGTGCCAGCAGCCCAAACCCCCAAAACATTCAGTACTTC
cdr3_aa: CASSPNPQNIQYF

d_call: TRBD2
j_call: TRBJ2-2
v_call: TRBV5-1
clone_size: NA
cdr3_nt: TGCGCCAGCAGCTCTACTGGGACTAGCGGGAGTGGGGAGCTGTTTTTT
cdr3_aa: CASSSTGTSGSGELFF

d_call: NA
j_call: TRBJ2-2
v_call: TRBV10-3
clone_size: NA
cdr3_nt: TGTGCCATCAGTGAGCAGCGTGCCGGGGAGCTGTTTTTT
cdr3_aa: CAISEQRAGELFF

d_call: NA
j_call: TRBJ2-2
v_call: TRBV5-1
clone_size: NA
cdr3_nt: TGCGCCAGCAGCCCGCAGCCACAGGGAGGCGGGGAGCTGTTTTTT
cdr3_aa: CASSPQPQGGGELFF

d_call: NA
j_call: TRBJ2-6
v_call: TRBV7-2
clone_size: NA
cdr3_nt: TGTGCCAGCAGCCCGAGCACAGTCTCTGGGGCCAACGTCCTGACTTTC
cdr3_aa: CASSPSTVSGANVLTF

d_call: NA
j_call: TRBJ1-1
v_call: TRBV5-5
clone_size: NA
cdr3_nt: TGTGCCAGCAGCTTGGCCCCCGTGAACACTGAAGCTTTCTTT
cdr3_aa: CASSLAPVNTEAFF

d_call: TRBD1
j_call: TRBJ2-1
v_call: TRBV28
clone_size: NA
cdr3_nt: TGTGCCAGCAGTCCGGGACAGGGTACCGATGAGCAGTTCTTC
cdr3_aa: CASSPGQGTDEQFF

d_call: TRBD1
j_call: TRBJ2-7
v_call: TRBV11-1
clone_size: NA
cdr3_nt: TGTGCCAGCAGCTCGACAGGGGGTGCCCACGAGCAGTACTTC
cdr3_aa: CASSSTGGAHEQYF

d_call: NA
j_call: TRBJ2-7
v_call: TRBV19
clone_size: NA
cdr3_nt: TGTGCCAGTAGTACCCCTAGGGGTCGGCACTACGAGCAGTACTTC
cdr3_aa: CASSTPRGRHYEQYF

d_call: NA
j_call: TRBJ2-3
v_call: TRBV5-1
clone_size: once
cdr3_nt: TGCGCCAGCAGCTTGGATATAGGCGGGAGCACAGATACGCAGTATTTT
cdr3_aa: CASSLDIGGSTDTQYF